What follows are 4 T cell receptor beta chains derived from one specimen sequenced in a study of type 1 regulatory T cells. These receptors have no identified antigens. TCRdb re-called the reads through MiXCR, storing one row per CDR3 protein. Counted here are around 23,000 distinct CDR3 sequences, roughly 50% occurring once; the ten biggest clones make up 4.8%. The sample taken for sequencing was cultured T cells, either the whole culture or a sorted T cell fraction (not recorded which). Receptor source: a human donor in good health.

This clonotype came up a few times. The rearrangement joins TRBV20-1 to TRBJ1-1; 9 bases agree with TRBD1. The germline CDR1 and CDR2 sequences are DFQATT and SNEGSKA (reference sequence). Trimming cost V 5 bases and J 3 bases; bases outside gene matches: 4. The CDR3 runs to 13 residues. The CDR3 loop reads CSALQGADTEAFF. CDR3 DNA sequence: TGCAGTGCTTTACAGGGGGCGGACACTGAAGCTTTCTTT.

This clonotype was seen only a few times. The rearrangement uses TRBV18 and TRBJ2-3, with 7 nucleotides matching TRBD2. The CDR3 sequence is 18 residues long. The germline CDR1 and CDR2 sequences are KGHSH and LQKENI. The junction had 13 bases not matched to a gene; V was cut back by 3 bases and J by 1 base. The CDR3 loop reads CASSPLAGSGVRTDTQYF. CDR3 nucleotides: TGTGCCAGCTCACCCTTGGCGGGGAGCGGGGTGCGCACAGATACGCAGTATTTT.

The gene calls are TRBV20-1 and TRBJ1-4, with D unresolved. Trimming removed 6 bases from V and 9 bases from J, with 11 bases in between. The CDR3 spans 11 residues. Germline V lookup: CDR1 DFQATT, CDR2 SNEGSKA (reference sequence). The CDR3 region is CSAIVGKKLFF. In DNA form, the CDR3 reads TGCAGTGCCATAGTGGGGAAAAAACTGTTTTTT.

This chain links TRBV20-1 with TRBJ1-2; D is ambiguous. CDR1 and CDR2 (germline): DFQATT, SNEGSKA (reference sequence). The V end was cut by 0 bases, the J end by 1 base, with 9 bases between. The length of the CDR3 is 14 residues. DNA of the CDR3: TGCAGTGCTAGAGATCTAACAGTTAACTATGGCTACACCTTC. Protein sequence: CSARDLTVNYGYTF.